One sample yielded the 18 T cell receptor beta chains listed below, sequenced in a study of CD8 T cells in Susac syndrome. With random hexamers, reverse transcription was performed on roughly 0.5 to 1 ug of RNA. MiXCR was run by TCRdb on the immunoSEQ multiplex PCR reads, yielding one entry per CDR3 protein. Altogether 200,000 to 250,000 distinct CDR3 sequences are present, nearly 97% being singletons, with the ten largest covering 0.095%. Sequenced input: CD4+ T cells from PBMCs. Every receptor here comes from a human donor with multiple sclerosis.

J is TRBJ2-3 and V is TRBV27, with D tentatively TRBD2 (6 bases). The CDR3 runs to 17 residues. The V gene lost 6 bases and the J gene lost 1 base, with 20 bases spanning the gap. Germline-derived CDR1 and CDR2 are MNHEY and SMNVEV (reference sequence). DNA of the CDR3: TGTGCCAGCAGCCCATCGGGAGCCGGACGTGGCACAGATACGCAGTATTTT. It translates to CASSPSGAGRGTDTQYF.

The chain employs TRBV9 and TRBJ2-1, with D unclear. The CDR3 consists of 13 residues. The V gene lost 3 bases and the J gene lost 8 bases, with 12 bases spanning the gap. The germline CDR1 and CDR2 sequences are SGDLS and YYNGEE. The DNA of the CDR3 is TGTGCCAGCAGCGCCCACACGGGCCATGAGCAGTTCTTC. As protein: CASSAHTGHEQFF.

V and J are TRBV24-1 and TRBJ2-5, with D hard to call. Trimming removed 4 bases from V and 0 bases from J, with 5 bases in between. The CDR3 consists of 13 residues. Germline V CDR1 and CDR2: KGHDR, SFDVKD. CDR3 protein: CATSDPNQETQYF. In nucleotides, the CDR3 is TGTGCCACCAGTGACCCGAACCAAGAGACCCAGTACTTC.

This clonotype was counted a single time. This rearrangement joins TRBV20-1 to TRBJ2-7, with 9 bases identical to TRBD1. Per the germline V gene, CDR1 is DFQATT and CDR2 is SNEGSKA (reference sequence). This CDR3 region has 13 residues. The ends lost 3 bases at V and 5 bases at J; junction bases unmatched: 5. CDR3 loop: CSASRTGAHEQYF. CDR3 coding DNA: TGCAGTGCTAGTAGGACAGGGGCCCACGAGCAGTACTTC.

For the CDR3, the DNA is TGCGCCAGCAGCCAAGATCAGCCGACCCGTCAGTTCTTC. It yields the protein CASSQDQPTRQFF. V gene TRBV4-1 combines with J gene TRBJ2-1; no firm D call. The V end lost 0 bases, the J end lost 13 bases, and 13 bases lay between the germline ends. The CDR3 consists of 13 residues. The germline V gene has CDR1 MGHRA and CDR2 YSYEKL.

CDR3 residues: CASSPGAYNEQFF. The CDR3 DNA sequence: TGTGCCAGCAGCCCCGGAGCCTACAATGAGCAGTTCTTC. The V gene is TRBV3-1, the J gene TRBJ2-1, with D hard to call. In germline, CDR1 is LGHDT, CDR2 YNNKEL (reference sequence). Trimming stripped 4 bases from V and 2 bases from J, with 6 bases between. CDR3 length: 13 amino acids.

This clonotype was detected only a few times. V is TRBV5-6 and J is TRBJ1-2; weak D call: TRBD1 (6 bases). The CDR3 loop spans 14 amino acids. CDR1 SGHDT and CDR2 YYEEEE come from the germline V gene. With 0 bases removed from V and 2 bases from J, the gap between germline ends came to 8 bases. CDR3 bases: TGTGCCAGCAGCTTGGTCCAGGGGAACTATGGCTACACCTTC. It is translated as CASSLVQGNYGYTF.

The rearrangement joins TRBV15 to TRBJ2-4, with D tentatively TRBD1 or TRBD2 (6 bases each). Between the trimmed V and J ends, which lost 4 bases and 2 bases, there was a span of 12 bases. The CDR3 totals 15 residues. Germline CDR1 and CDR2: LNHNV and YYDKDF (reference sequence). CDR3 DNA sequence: TGTGCCACCAGCACCCCGGGGGCTACCAAAAACATTCAGTACTTC. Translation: CATSTPGATKNIQYF.

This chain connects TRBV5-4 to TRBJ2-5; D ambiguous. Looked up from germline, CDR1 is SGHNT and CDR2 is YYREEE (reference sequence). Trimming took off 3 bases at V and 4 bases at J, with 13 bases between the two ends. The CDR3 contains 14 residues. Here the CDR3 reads CASSSYTGLETQYF. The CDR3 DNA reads TGTGCCAGCAGCTCCTACACGGGTCTAGAGACCCAGTACTTC.

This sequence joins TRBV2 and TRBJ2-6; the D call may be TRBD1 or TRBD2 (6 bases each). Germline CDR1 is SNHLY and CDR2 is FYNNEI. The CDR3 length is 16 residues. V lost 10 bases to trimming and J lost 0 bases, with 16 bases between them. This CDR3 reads CATKGGGYSGANVLTF. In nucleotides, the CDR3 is TGTGCCACAAAAGGGGGAGGATACTCTGGGGCCAACGTCCTGACTTTC.

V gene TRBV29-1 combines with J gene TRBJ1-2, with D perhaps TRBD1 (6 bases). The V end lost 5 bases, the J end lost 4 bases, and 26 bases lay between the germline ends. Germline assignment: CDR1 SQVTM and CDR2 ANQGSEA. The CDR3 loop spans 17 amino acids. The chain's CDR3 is CSVPVEQGATLLYGYTF. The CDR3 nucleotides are TGCAGCGTTCCTGTAGAACAGGGCGCAACCCTCCTCTATGGCTACACCTTC.

The DNA for the CDR3 is TGTGCCAGCTCCACCGGGCCTACAAACTTGAACACTGAAGCTTTCTTT. This codes for CASSTGPTNLNTEAFF. The rearrangement uses TRBV3-1 and TRBJ1-1; D uncertain. The CDR3 runs 16 residues. Germline V gives CDR1 LGHDT, CDR2 YNNKEL (reference sequence). V was trimmed by 8 bases and J by 0 bases, leaving 19 bases between them. Full variable domain (rest looked up from reference TRBV3-1 and TRBJ1-1): DTAVSQTPKYLVTQMGNDKSIKCEQNLGHDTMYWYKQDSKKFLKIMFSYNNKELIINETVPNRFSPKSPDKAHLNLHINSLELGDSAVYFCASSTGPTNLNTEAFFGQGTRLTVV.

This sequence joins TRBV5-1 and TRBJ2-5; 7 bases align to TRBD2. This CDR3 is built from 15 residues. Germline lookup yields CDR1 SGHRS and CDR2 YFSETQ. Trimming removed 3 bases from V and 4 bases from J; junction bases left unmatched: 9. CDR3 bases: TGCGCCAGCAGCTCCCAAGCGGGAATGGGAGAGACCCAGTACTTC. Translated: CASSSQAGMGETQYF.

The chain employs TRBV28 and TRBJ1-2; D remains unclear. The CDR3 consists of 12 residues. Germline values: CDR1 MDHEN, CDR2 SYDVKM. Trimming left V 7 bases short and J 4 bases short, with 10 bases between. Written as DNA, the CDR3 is TGTGCCAGCAAACAGACAAGCTATGGCTACACCTTC. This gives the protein CASKQTSYGYTF.

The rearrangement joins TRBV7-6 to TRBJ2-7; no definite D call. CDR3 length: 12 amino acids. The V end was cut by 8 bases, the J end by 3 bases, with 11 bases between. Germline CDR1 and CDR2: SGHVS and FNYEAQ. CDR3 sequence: CASAGPDYEQYF. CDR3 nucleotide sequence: TGTGCCAGCGCCGGGCCGGACTACGAGCAGTACTTC.

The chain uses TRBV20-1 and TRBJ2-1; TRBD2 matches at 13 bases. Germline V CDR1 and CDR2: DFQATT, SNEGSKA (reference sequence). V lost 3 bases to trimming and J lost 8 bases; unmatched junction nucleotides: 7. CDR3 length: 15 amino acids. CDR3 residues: CSASFGLAGADEQFF. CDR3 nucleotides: TGCAGTGCTAGTTTCGGACTAGCGGGAGCCGATGAGCAGTTCTTC.

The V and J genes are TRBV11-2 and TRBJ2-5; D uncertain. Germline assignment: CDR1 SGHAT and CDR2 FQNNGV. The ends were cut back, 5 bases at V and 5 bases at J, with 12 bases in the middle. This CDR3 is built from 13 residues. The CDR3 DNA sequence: TGTGCCAGCAGCCGCGCCAACGGGGAGACCCAGTACTTC. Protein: CASSRANGETQYF.

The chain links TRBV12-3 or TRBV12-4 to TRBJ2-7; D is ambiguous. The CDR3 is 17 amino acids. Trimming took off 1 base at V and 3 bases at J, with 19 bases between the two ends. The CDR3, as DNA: TGTGCCAGCAGTTTAGGGGTTCCGGCCCCCCATTTCTACGAGCAGTACTTC. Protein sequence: CASSLGVPAPHFYEQYF.